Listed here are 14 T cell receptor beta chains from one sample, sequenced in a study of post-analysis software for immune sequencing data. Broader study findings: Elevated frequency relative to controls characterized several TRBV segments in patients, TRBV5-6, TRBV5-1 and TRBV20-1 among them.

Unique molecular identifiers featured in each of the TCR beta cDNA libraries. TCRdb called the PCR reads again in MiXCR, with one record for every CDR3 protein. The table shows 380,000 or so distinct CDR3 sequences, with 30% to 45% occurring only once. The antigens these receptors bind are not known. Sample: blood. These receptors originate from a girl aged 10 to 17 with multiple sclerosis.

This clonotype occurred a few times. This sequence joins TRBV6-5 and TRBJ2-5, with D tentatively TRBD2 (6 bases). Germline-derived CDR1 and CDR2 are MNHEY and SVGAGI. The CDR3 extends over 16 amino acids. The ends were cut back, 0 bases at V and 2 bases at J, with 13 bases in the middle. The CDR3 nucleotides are TGTGCCAGCAGTTACTCGGCTAGCGCGATTCAAGAGACCCAGTACTTC. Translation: CASSYSASAIQETQYF.

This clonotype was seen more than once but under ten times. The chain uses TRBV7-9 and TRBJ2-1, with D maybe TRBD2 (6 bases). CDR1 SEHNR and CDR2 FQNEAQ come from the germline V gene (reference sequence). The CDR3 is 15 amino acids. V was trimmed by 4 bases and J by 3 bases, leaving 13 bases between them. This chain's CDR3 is CASSSTAGGYNEQFF. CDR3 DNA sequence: TGTGCCAGCAGCTCCACAGCGGGTGGCTACAATGAGCAGTTCTTC.

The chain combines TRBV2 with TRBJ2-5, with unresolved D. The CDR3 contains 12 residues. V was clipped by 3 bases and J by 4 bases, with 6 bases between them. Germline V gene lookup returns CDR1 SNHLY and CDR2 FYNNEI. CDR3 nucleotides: TGTGCCAGCAGTGATCACGGAGAGACCCAGTACTTC. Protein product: CASSDHGETQYF.

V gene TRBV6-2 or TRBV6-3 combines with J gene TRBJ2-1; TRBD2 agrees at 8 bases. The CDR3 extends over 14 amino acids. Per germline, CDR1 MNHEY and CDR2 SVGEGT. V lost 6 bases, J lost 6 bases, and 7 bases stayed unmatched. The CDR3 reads CASRQSGTSNEQFF. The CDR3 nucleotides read TGTGCCAGCAGACAATCCGGGACTAGCAATGAGCAGTTCTTC.

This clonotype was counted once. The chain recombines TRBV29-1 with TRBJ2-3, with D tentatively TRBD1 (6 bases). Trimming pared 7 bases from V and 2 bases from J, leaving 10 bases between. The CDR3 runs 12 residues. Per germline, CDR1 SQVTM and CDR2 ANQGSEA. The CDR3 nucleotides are TGCAGCGGGACAGCCGACACAGATACGCAGTATTTT. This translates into CSGTADTDTQYF.

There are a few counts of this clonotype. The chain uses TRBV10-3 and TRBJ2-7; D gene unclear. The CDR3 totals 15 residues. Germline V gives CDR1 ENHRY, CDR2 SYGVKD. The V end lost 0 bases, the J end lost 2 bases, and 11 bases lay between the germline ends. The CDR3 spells CAISESASVPYEQYF. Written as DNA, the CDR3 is TGTGCCATCAGTGAGTCTGCGAGCGTCCCCTACGAGCAGTACTTC.

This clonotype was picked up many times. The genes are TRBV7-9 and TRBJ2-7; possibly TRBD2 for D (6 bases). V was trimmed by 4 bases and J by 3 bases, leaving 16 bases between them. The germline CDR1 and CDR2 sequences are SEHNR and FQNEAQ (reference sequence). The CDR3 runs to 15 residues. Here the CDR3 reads CASSSPEGPRYEQYF. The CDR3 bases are TGTGCCAGCAGCTCCCCGGAGGGGCCCCGCTACGAGCAGTACTTC. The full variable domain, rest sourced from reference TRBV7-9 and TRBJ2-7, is DTGVSQNPRHKITKRGQNVTFRCDPISEHNRLYWYRQTLGQGPEFLTYFQNEAQLEKSRLLSDRFSAERPKGSFSTLEIQRTEQGDSAMYLCASSSPEGPRYEQYFGPGTRLTVT.

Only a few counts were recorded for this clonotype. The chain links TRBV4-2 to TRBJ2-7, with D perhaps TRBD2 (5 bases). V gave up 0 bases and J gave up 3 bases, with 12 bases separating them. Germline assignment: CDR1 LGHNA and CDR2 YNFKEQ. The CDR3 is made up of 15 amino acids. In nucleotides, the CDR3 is TGTGCCAGCAGCCAAGAAGGAGGTTTCAACTACGAGCAGTACTTC. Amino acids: CASSQEGGFNYEQYF.

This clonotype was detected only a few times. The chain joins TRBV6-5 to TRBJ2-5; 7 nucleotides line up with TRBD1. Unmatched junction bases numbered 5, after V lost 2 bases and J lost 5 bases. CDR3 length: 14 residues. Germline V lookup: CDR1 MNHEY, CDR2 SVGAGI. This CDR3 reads CASSYQQGVETQYF. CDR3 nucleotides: TGTGCCAGCAGTTACCAGCAGGGGGTGGAGACCCAGTACTTC.

Here the CDR3 reads CSVLTGGNQPQHF. The CDR3 nucleotides are TGCAGCGTTCTGACAGGGGGCAATCAGCCCCAGCATTTT. The rearrangement joins TRBV29-1 to TRBJ1-5; 8 nucleotides align to TRBD1. The CDR3 has 13 residues. J lost 2 bases, V lost 5 bases, and 2 bases had no gene match. Germline V gene lookup returns CDR1 SQVTM and CDR2 ANQGSEA.

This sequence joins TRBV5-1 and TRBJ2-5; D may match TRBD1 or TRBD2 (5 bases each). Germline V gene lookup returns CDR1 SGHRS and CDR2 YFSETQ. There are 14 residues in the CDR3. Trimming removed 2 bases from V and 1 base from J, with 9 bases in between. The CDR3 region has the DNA TGCGCCAGCAGCTTCCGGGACGTCCAAGAGACCCAGTACTTC. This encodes CASSFRDVQETQYF.

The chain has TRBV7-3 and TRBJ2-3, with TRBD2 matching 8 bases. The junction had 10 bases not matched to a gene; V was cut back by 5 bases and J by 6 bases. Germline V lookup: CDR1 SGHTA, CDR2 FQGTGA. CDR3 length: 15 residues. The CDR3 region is CASSLISSGLDTQYF. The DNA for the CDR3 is TGTGCCAGCAGCCTCATATCTAGCGGGTTGGATACGCAGTATTTT. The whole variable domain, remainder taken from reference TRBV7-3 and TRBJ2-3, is GAGVSQTPSNKVTEKGKYVELRCDPISGHTALYWYRQSLGQGPEFLIYFQGTGAADDSGLPNDRFFAVRPEGSVSTLKIQRTERGDSAVYLCASSLISSGLDTQYFGPGTRLTVL.

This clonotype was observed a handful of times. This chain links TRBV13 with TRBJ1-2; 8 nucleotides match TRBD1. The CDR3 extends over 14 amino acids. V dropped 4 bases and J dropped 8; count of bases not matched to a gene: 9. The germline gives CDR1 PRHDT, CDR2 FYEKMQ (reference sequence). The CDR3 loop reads CASSSGQGPHGYTF. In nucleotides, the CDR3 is TGTGCCAGCAGCTCTGGACAGGGCCCACACGGCTACACCTTC.

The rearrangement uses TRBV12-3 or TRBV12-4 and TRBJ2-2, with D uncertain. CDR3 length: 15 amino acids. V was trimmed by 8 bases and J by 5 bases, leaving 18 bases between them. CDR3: CASLLALAPTGELFF. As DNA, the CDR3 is TGTGCCAGCCTACTCGCGTTAGCCCCAACCGGGGAGCTGTTTTTT.